Presented here are 25 T cell receptor beta chains from one specimen sequenced in a study of blood T cell repertoires in COVID-19. Sequenced by immunoSEQ multiplex PCR; TCRdb stores in-frame clones only, minus some. The table shows about 220,000 clones, with roughly four fifths occurring only once. Source material: peripheral blood. These receptors originate from a woman in her 70s with COVID-19, enrolled during active disease.

This chain links TRBV19 with TRBJ2-1; 7 positions match TRBD2. This CDR3 comprises 16 residues. Germline trimming cut 3 bases from V and 8 bases from J; bases unmatched to any gene: 13. CDR1 is LNHDA, CDR2 SQIVND, per germline (reference sequence). For the CDR3, the DNA is TGTGCCAGTAGTATTTGGGGGGAGGGCCTTGAAGATGAGCAGTTCTTC. The encoded protein is CASSIWGEGLEDEQFF.

The chain uses TRBV28 and TRBJ1-6, with 7 bases that match TRBD1. Per germline, CDR1 MDHEN and CDR2 SYDVKM. The CDR3 covers 14 residues. The junction had 7 bases not matched to a gene; V was cut back by 7 bases and J by 7 bases. The chain's CDR3 is CASNLPTGNSPLHF. CDR3 bases: TGTGCCAGCAACCTACCGACAGGGAATTCACCCCTCCACTTT.

The chain recombines TRBV9 with TRBJ1-1, with D maybe TRBD1 (6 bases). V shed 4 bases and J shed 3 bases, with 13 bases lying between them. The CDR3 sequence is 14 residues long. From germline, CDR1 is SGDLS and CDR2 YYNGEE. The CDR3 coding sequence is TGTGCCAGCAGCAAAACAGGGCGGGACACTGAAGCTTTCTTT. Encoded protein: CASSKTGRDTEAFF.

This clone was picked up many times. This sequence joins TRBV29-1 and TRBJ2-7, with 13 positions matching TRBD2. The CDR3 sequence is 13 residues long. Unmatched junction bases numbered 4, after V lost 8 bases and J lost 3 bases. Germline CDR1 and CDR2: SQVTM and ANQGSEA. CDR3 sequence reads: CSTWTSGSYEQYF. CDR3 coding DNA: TGCAGCACTTGGACTAGCGGGAGCTACGAGCAGTACTTC.

This clone is a singleton in its sample. The chain links TRBV28 to TRBJ1-5; the match to TRBD1 covers 8 bases. The CDR3 runs 14 residues. Germline V gene lookup returns CDR1 MDHEN and CDR2 SYDVKM. V shed 3 bases, J shed 11 bases, and the junction held 9 bases outside the gene matches. The CDR3 loop reads CASSLDRVIMAQHF. CDR3 sequence (DNA): TGTGCCAGCAGTTTGGACAGGGTAATCATGGCCCAGCATTTT.

This clone is termed medium-sized (0.01 to 0.1%). The V call is TRBV3-1 (or the pseudogene TRBV3-2), the J call TRBJ1-5, with D perhaps TRBD1 (6 bases). Germline V gene data show CDR1 as LGHDT and CDR2 as YNNKEL (reference sequence). Deletions cut 3 bases from V and 7 bases from J, with 22 bases between. This CDR3 spans 17 amino acids. CDR3 protein: CASSQVLRDIRRQPQHF. CDR3 bases: TGTGCCAGCAGCCAGGTCCTCCGGGACATCAGAAGGCAGCCCCAGCATTTT.

There are a few counts of this clone. The chain recombines TRBV24-1 with TRBJ2-1, with 9 bases fitting TRBD2. Germline V lookup: CDR1 KGHDR, CDR2 SFDVKD. V gave up 5 bases and J gave up 6 bases; unmatched junction bases: 4. The CDR3 has 14 amino acids. CDR3 residues: CATSASGGSNEQFF. The CDR3 DNA reads as TGTGCCACCAGTGCCAGCGGGGGGAGCAATGAGCAGTTCTTC.

This chain uses TRBV7-2 with TRBJ2-7; 10 bases line up with TRBD1. Trimming at V came to 0 bases and at J to 3 bases, leaving 5 bases not matched to a gene. Germline CDR1 is SGHTA and CDR2 is FQGNSA. The CDR3 consists of 16 residues. In nucleotides, the CDR3 is TGTGCCAGCAGCTTAGCCGGGACAGGGGAACACTACGAGCAGTACTTC. Translation gives CASSLAGTGEHYEQYF.

This clone was seen a single time. The V and J genes are TRBV9 and TRBJ2-3; D is unclear. V shed 3 bases and J shed 0 bases, with 8 bases lying between them. The germline V gene encodes CDR1 SGDLS and CDR2 YYNGEE. This CDR3 has 14 residues. The CDR3 here is CASSGGHSTDTQYF. CDR3 nucleotide sequence: TGTGCCAGCAGCGGCGGCCATAGCACAGATACGCAGTATTTT.

This clone was counted once. The chain employs TRBV6-5 and TRBJ1-5; the match to TRBD1 covers 7 bases. Germline loops: CDR1 MNHEY, CDR2 SVGAGI. This CDR3 has 12 amino acids. V was clipped by 9 bases and J by 2 bases; unmatched bases: 1. The CDR3 loop reads CASTGGNQPQHF. CDR3 nucleotide sequence: TGTGCCAGTACAGGGGGCAATCAGCCCCAGCATTTT.

The chain has TRBV18 and TRBJ2-6; maybe TRBD2 (5 bases). Between the trimmed V and J ends, which lost 4 bases and 2 bases, there was a span of 12 bases. Germline V gene lookup returns CDR1 KGHSH and CDR2 LQKENI. This CDR3 contains 16 residues. DNA for the CDR3: TGTGCCAGCTCACAGATGAGGGAACCTGGGGCCAACGTCCTGACTTTC. Protein sequence: CASSQMREPGANVLTF.

The chain has TRBV28 and TRBJ2-7; D might be TRBD2 (5 bases). The V end lost 5 bases, the J end lost 2 bases, and 10 bases lay between the germline ends. Germline V gene data show CDR1 as MDHEN and CDR2 as SYDVKM. The CDR3 runs 13 residues. The CDR3 loop reads CASSVEVPYEQYF. CDR3 sequence (DNA): TGTGCCAGCAGTGTGGAGGTTCCCTACGAGCAGTACTTC.

The rearrangement links TRBV7-3 to TRBJ2-1; 9 nucleotides align to TRBD2. The V gene end was trimmed by 5 bases and the J gene end by 8 bases; junction bases not matched to a gene: 10. Germline CDR1 reads SGHTA; CDR2 reads FQGTGA. CDR3 length equals 15 residues. DNA of the CDR3: TGTGCCAGCAGCCTCGTGGGCGGGAGGGCCGATGAGCAGTTCTTC. It codes for CASSLVGGRADEQFF.

The chain combines TRBV5-1 with TRBJ2-7; the match to TRBD1 covers 8 bases. The CDR3 is made up of 14 amino acids. Germline assignment: CDR1 SGHRS and CDR2 YFSETQ. With V trimmed by 4 bases and J by 6 bases, 9 bases remained unmatched. The CDR3 loop reads CASSPGTGGSEQYF. The CDR3 nucleotides are TGCGCCAGCAGCCCCGGGACAGGCGGTAGCGAGCAGTACTTC.

This rearrangement joins TRBV24-1 to TRBJ2-2; perhaps TRBD1 as D (6 bases). The CDR3 length is 17 residues. Trimming stripped 4 bases from V and 0 bases from J, with 14 bases between. Germline values: CDR1 KGHDR, CDR2 SFDVKD. DNA of the CDR3: TGTGCCACCAGTGACACCTTGAGGGGGACGAACACCGGGGAGCTGTTTTTT. As protein: CATSDTLRGTNTGELFF.

This clone was observed once. The V gene is TRBV5-4, the J gene TRBJ1-3; 7 nucleotides line up with TRBD1. V trimming: 0 bases; J trimming: 4 bases; junction bases outside the gene matches: 4. CDR1 and CDR2 from the germline V gene are SGHNT and YYREEE (reference sequence). The CDR3 loop spans 15 amino acids. Here the CDR3 reads CASSLGGGQGNTIYF. The CDR3 nucleotides read TGTGCCAGCAGCTTGGGAGGGGGACAGGGAAACACCATATATTTT.

The rearrangement joins TRBV7-5 to TRBJ2-1; the table's D gene call, TRBD1, was not cross checked with the DNA. TRBV7-5 constitutes a pseudogene. The CDR3 loop spans 15 amino acids. DNA of the CDR3: TGTGCCAGAAGCTTATGGCTGATGGTTTACAATGAGCAGTTCTTC. Amino acids: CARSLWLMVYNEQFF.

The chain couples TRBV6-1 to TRBJ1-4; 8 bases map to TRBD1. Per the germline V gene, CDR1 is MNHNS and CDR2 is SASEGT. Trimming at V came to 2 bases and at J to 4 bases, leaving 21 bases not matched to a gene. This CDR3 region has 21 residues. CDR3 loop: CASSELPLGTGNEAVNEKLFF. The CDR3 DNA sequence: TGTGCCAGCAGTGAATTACCACTAGGGACAGGCAATGAAGCCGTTAATGAAAAACTGTTTTTT.

This clone has only a few counts. This chain joins TRBV6-5 and TRBJ2-7; 12 nucleotides match TRBD1. Germline CDR1 MNHEY, CDR2 SVGAGI. The CDR3 has 15 residues. Trimming cost V 5 bases and J 4 bases; bases outside gene matches: 6. CDR3 coding DNA: TGTGCCAGCAGTAGGGACAGGGGGCTAGAGTACGAGCAGTACTTC. Its protein product is CASSRDRGLEYEQYF.

The chain employs TRBV29-1 and TRBJ2-3, with 7 bases matching TRBD2. The CDR3 length is 15 residues. The junction had 11 bases not matched to a gene; V was cut back by 6 bases and J by 2 bases. The germline gives CDR1 SQVTM, CDR2 ANQGSEA. The CDR3 bases are TGCAGCGTCCGGGGGGTGGGTCAAGTCACAGATACGCAGTATTTT. Translation gives CSVRGVGQVTDTQYF.

The rearrangement uses TRBV6-6 and TRBJ1-1, with D hard to call. The CDR3 consists of 15 residues. V gave up 2 bases and J gave up 0 bases, with 10 bases separating them. Germline values: CDR1 MNHNY, CDR2 SVGAGI (reference sequence). CDR3 in amino acids: CASSYRSSMNTEAFF. CDR3 nucleotides: TGTGCCAGCAGTTACAGATCTAGTATGAACACTGAAGCTTTCTTT.

The V gene is TRBV7-9, the J gene TRBJ1-1; 8 nucleotides align to TRBD1. The CDR3 totals 12 residues. V was pared by 3 bases and J by 12 bases, with 6 bases of the junction left unmatched. Germline CDR1 is SEHNR and CDR2 is FQNEAQ (reference sequence). The CDR3 region has the DNA TGTGCCAGCAGCTTTACACAGGGGGGAACTTTCTTT. Translation gives CASSFTQGGTFF.

The chain recombines TRBV30 with TRBJ2-3; TRBD1 is a possible D gene (6 bases). Trimming pared 4 bases from V and 1 base from J, leaving 9 bases between. The CDR3 consists of 13 residues. In germline, CDR1 is GTSNPN, CDR2 SVGIG (reference sequence). CDR3 protein: CAWKTGGTDTQYF. Here the CDR3 DNA reads TGTGCCTGGAAGACAGGAGGCACAGATACGCAGTATTTT.

This chain links TRBV6-5 with TRBJ1-6, with D tentatively TRBD1 (6 bases). The CDR3 is made up of 14 amino acids. Trimming took off 5 bases at V and 8 bases at J, with 13 bases between the two ends. Germline V lookup: CDR1 MNHEY, CDR2 SVGAGI. The CDR3 loop is CASSLPGQHSPLHF. CDR3 DNA: TGTGCCAGCAGTCTTCCGGGACAACATTCACCCCTCCACTTT.

The chain joins TRBV9 to TRBJ2-1, with D maybe TRBD2 (7 bases). V dropped 4 bases and J dropped 4 bases, with 15 bases sitting between them. CDR1 SGDLS and CDR2 YYNGEE come from the germline V gene. The CDR3 has 15 amino acids. The DNA for the CDR3 is TGTGCCAGCAGCAGGGGGGGAGCGCCATACAATGAGCAGTTCTTC. Residues: CASSRGGAPYNEQFF.